Reported below is one TCR beta chain. This entry comes from a study of T cell changes during pregnancy in multiple sclerosis. Measured with immunoSEQ multiplex PCR; TCRdb has only the in-frame clones, and not every one. The sample includes 36,000 or so clones, 88% of them seen just once. The CDR3 is 14 residues long. Germline CDR1 reads SNHLY; CDR2 reads FYNNEI. The ends were cut back, 4 bases at V and 5 bases at J, with 15 bases in the middle. The sequencing here drew on CD4+ T cells from peripheral blood mononuclear cells, taken in the first trimester of pregnancy. This chain uses TRBV2 with TRBJ2-7; tentatively, D is TRBD1 (6 bases). The clonotype originates from a female donor with multiple sclerosis, enrolled in a pregnancy study. The CDR3 region is CASSVQGQFNEQYF. DNA of the CDR3: TGTGCCAGCAGTGTACAGGGACAATTCAACGAGCAGTACTTC.